Below, 5 T cell receptor beta chains from the same sample are listed, as sequenced in a study of tissue T cells after allogeneic stem cell transplantation. This table comes from immunoSEQ multiplex PCR, and its TCRdb copy is limited to in-frame clones, with some not included. The data show approximately 9,000 clones, around a third seen once. Time point meaning: mouse harvest day 14 after allogeneic transplant. Each mouse received 10^7 T-cell-depleted marrow cells plus 10^6 splenic CD5+ T cells by tail vein. The sequencing input was skin. The receptors come from a female BALB/c mouse given C57BL/6 T cells with graft-versus-host disease after an allogeneic hematopoietic cell transplant.

This clone was seen a few times. Germline and genes here are mouse. From the germline J gene comes the end of the CDR3, since the read stops 1 residue before it. The chain employs TRBV23 and TRBJ2-4; TRBD2 reflects the table's D call only, with no check against the DNA. The germline gives CDR1 KGHTA, CDR2 FQNQQP. There are 17 residues in the CDR3. CDR3 loop: CSSSLDWGGSSQNTLYF. The DNA read from the CDR3 is TGCTCCAGCAGTCTCGACTGGGGGGGTTCTAGTCAAAACACCTTGTAC.

This clone counts as medium-sized. Gene names are the mouse ones. Sequencing ends 1 residue short of the CDR3 end; the germline J gene provides the rest. The chain combines TRBV26 with TRBJ1-1, with D uncertain. CDR1 KGHPV and CDR2 FQNQEV come from the germline V gene (reference sequence). V lost 4 bases and J 0 bases, leaving 6 bases between the germline ends. The CDR3 covers 13 residues. The sequenced part of the CDR3 DNA is TGTGCCAGCAGTCGCCAGCCAAACACAGAAGTCTTC. Translating it yields CASSRQPNTEVF. The full-length CDR3 reads as CASSRQPNTEVFF.

As regards this clone: These gene names are mouse names. The CDR3 end falls 1 residue outside the read, so it is completed with the germline J gene. This chain joins TRBV3 and TRBJ1-1; unclear D gene. CDR3 length equals 14 residues. V was clipped by 1 base and J by 0 bases, with 6 bases between them. Germline V CDR1 and CDR2: SNHLY, FYNGKV (reference sequence). Partial CDR3 DNA: TGTGCCAGCAGCTTAGTCAGTGCAAACACAGAAGTCTTC. This translates into CASSLVSANTEVF. From start to end, the CDR3 is CASSLVSANTEVFF.

In this sample, this clone is medium-sized. These gene names are mouse names. The read stops 1 residue short of the end of the CDR3; the missing end is completed from the germline J gene. J is TRBJ2-7 and V is TRBV3; 8 nucleotides align to TRBD2. The germline CDR1 and CDR2 sequences are SNHLY and FYNGKV (reference sequence). The CDR3 loop spans 13 amino acids. J was trimmed by 2 bases and V by 6 bases; bases with no gene match: 3. CDR3 region: CASRSTGAYEQYF. CDR3 bases read: TGTGCCAGCAGATCGACTGGGGCCTATGAACAGTAC.

This clone is classed as medium-sized. The genes and germline here are from mouse. The read falls 1 residue short of the CDR3 end, and the missing part is taken from the germline J gene. The same CDR3 can be traced to other DNA sequences in this sample. The chain carries TRBV26 and TRBJ2-2; D not certain. Germline-derived CDR1 and CDR2 are KGHPV and FQNQEV (reference sequence). CDR3 length equals 13 residues. Trimming shortened V by 2 bases and J by 4 bases, and 5 bases separated the two germline ends. The CDR3 bases that were read are TGTGCCAGCAGTCTGGAAAGCACCGGGCAGCTCTAC. It codes for CASSLESTGQLY. The complete CDR3 protein is CASSLESTGQLYF.